One and the same sample provided the 26 T cell receptor beta chains below, sequenced in a study of blood T cell repertoires in COVID-19. Sequencing used immunoSEQ multiplex PCR; TCRdb keeps in-frame clones, though not all of them. The sample yields about 74,000 clones, roughly 86% seen once. The sample was peripheral blood. These receptors all stem from a man aged 65 to 85 with acute or convalescent COVID-19.

The rearrangement joins TRBV5-1 to TRBJ2-6; D unresolved. CDR1 and CDR2 from the germline V gene are SGHRS and YFSETQ. This CDR3 is built from 16 residues. V was trimmed by 0 bases and J by 0 bases, leaving 7 bases between them. CDR3 coding DNA: TGCGCCAGCAGCTTGGGAGGCAGCTCTGGGGCCAACGTCCTGACTTTC. Residues: CASSLGGSSGANVLTF.

Concerning this clone itself: At the DNA level, this CDR3 is encoded by other sequences in the same sample as well. The chain joins TRBV5-1 to TRBJ2-1; maybe TRBD2 (5 bases). Trimming took 0 bases from V and 4 from J, leaving 8 bases between them. Germline CDR1 reads SGHRS; CDR2 reads YFSETQ. The CDR3 runs 14 residues. The chain's CDR3 is CASSLAGFYNEQFF. The CDR3 DNA is TGCGCCAGCAGCTTGGCGGGGTTTTACAATGAGCAGTTCTTC.

The V and J genes are TRBV10-1 and TRBJ2-3; tentatively, D is TRBD2 (5 bases). CDR1 and CDR2 (germline): WNHNN, SYGVQD (reference sequence). This CDR3 is 15 amino acids long. The V and J ends lost 6 bases and 6 bases respectively, with 19 bases between them. In nucleotides, the CDR3 is TGCGCCAGCAGCGCCCGGGCGGGCTCCAGCGATACGCAGTATTTT. It is translated as CASSARAGSSDTQYF.

The chain joins TRBV19 to TRBJ1-5; D call uncertain. Per the germline V gene, CDR1 is LNHDA and CDR2 is SQIVND (reference sequence). This CDR3 has 14 amino acids. V was cut by 11 bases and J by 5 bases, with 19 bases left in between. The DNA of the CDR3 is TGTGCCTCTGAGGAGTCGTGGAAGTATCAGCCCCAGCATTTT. Its translation: CASEESWKYQPQHF.

The chain joins TRBV6-5 to TRBJ2-5; TRBD1 is a possible D gene (5 bases). Trimming took off 0 bases at V and 4 bases at J, with 9 bases between the two ends. The germline gives CDR1 MNHEY, CDR2 SVGAGI. There are 14 residues in the CDR3. The chain's CDR3 is CASSYSGQGETQYF. The CDR3 DNA reads as TGTGCCAGCAGTTACTCCGGACAAGGAGAGACCCAGTACTTC.

The chain is built from TRBV18 and TRBJ2-2; 9 nucleotides match TRBD1. Germline V lookup: CDR1 KGHSH, CDR2 LQKENI. V lost 5 bases and J lost 0; bases outside the gene matches: 4. This CDR3 is built from 16 residues. The DNA of the CDR3 is TGTGCCAGCTCAGTCCGGGACAGGGCGAACACCGGGGAGCTGTTTTTT. Residues: CASSVRDRANTGELFF.

The V and J genes are TRBV19 and TRBJ2-1, with TRBD2 matching over 10 bases. Losses at the gene ends were 0 bases for V and 5 bases for J; bases not matched to a gene: 7. The CDR3 consists of 17 residues. CDR1 LNHDA and CDR2 SQIVND come from the germline V gene (reference sequence). CDR3 nucleotides: TGTGCCAGTAGTATAGATATTATAGCGGGGGGAAACAATGAGCAGTTCTTC. Translation: CASSIDIIAGGNNEQFF.

The rearrangement links TRBV28 to TRBJ1-1, with 9 bases aligning to TRBD1. With 9 bases clipped from V and 5 bases from J, the junction kept 7 bases outside the gene matches. Germline CDR1 and CDR2: MDHEN and SYDVKM. This CDR3 has 13 amino acids. This CDR3 reads CASWTGARTEAFF. In nucleotides, the CDR3 is TGTGCCAGTTGGACAGGGGCACGGACTGAAGCTTTCTTT.

This rearrangement joins TRBV4-3 to TRBJ1-4; D perhaps matches TRBD1 (6 bases). The CDR3 runs 16 residues. V lost 0 bases and J 8 bases, leaving 16 bases between the germline ends. Germline assignment: CDR1 LGHNA and CDR2 YSLEER. CDR3 in DNA: TGCGCCAGCAGCCAAGAGGGGGGGGGCCTCGGAGAAAAACTGTTTTTT. This sequence encodes CASSQEGGGLGEKLFF.

This clone has at least ten counts. CDR3 bases: TGCGCCAGCAGCGGGGGACTTTACACCGGGGAGCTGTTTTTT. It specifies CASSGGLYTGELFF. V is TRBV4-1 and J is TRBJ2-2; the D gene is possibly TRBD2 (6 bases). This CDR3 has 14 amino acids. V was pared by 5 bases and J by 3 bases, with 10 bases between. Per the germline V gene, CDR1 is MGHRA and CDR2 is YSYEKL.

This clone has more than one count but fewer than ten. The chain carries TRBV29-1 and TRBJ1-1, with 8 bases identical to TRBD1. Trimming cost V 5 bases and J 3 bases; bases outside gene matches: 5. The germline CDR1 and CDR2 sequences are SQVTM and ANQGSEA. The CDR3 loop spans 13 amino acids. This chain's CDR3 is CSVRTGMDTEAFF. The DNA for the CDR3 is TGCAGCGTTAGGACAGGGATGGACACTGAAGCTTTCTTT.

The chain joins TRBV29-1 to TRBJ1-2; perhaps TRBD1 as D (5 bases). The V gene lost 4 bases and the J gene lost 4 bases, with 16 bases spanning the gap. The CDR3 sequence is 14 residues long. The V gene's germline CDR1 is SQVTM and CDR2 ANQGSEA. CDR3 nucleotides: TGCAGCGTTGGCGCCGGGCAGGGCAGCTATGGCTACACCTTC. Residues: CSVGAGQGSYGYTF.

The sample holds one count of this clone. This chain links TRBV11-2 with TRBJ2-1; 8 nucleotides line up with TRBD2. The V and J ends lost 5 bases and 2 bases, in that order; junction bases with no gene match: 8. From germline, CDR1 is SGHAT and CDR2 FQNNGV. This CDR3 has 16 residues. For the CDR3, the DNA is TGTGCCAGCAGCCTCCGTAGCGGGGTTGCCTACAATGAGCAGTTCTTC. Translated: CASSLRSGVAYNEQFF.

The gene calls are TRBV28 and TRBJ2-2; perhaps TRBD2 as D (5 bases). CDR3 length: 15 amino acids. Germline loops: CDR1 MDHEN, CDR2 SYDVKM. V lost 3 bases and J 5 bases, leaving 13 bases between the germline ends. This CDR3 is CASSFGRRRTGELFF. The CDR3 DNA is TGTGCCAGCAGTTTCGGTCGGAGGAGAACCGGGGAGCTGTTTTTT.

V usage is TRBV5-1 and J usage is TRBJ1-1; the match to TRBD1 covers 7 bases. Unmatched junction bases numbered 7, after V lost 4 bases and J lost 4 bases. Germline V gives CDR1 SGHRS, CDR2 YFSETQ. The CDR3 has 14 amino acids. The CDR3 DNA follows: TGCGCCAGCAGCCCTACCTCAGGGGGCACTGAAGCTTTCTTT. Protein sequence: CASSPTSGGTEAFF.

The chain carries TRBV2 and TRBJ1-6; no definite D call. This CDR3 comprises 16 residues. V lost 3 bases and J lost 7, with 16 bases in between. From germline, CDR1 is SNHLY and CDR2 FYNNEI. The CDR3: CASSEGVLGINSPLHF. Written as DNA, the CDR3 is TGTGCCAGCAGTGAGGGAGTACTAGGGATCAATTCACCCCTCCACTTT.

This rearrangement joins TRBV5-1 to TRBJ2-3; D is undetermined. The germline V gene encodes CDR1 SGHRS and CDR2 YFSETQ. V lost 4 bases to trimming and J lost 3 bases, with 18 bases between them. The CDR3 is 16 amino acids. The CDR3 region is CASSGLRLKRTDTQYF. The CDR3 DNA sequence: TGCGCCAGCAGCGGCTTGCGCCTCAAGAGGACAGATACGCAGTATTTT.

V usage is TRBV5-1 and J usage is TRBJ2-2, with 8 bases lining up with TRBD1. The trim removed 5 bases at V and 2 bases at J, leaving 5 bases unmatched. CDR1 is SGHRS and CDR2 is YFSETQ in the germline V gene. This CDR3 is built from 15 residues. The CDR3 coding sequence is TGCGCCAGCAGGCTACAGGGGGGCAACACCGGGGAGCTGTTTTTT. It encodes CASRLQGGNTGELFF.

The DNA for the CDR3 is TGCGCCAGCAGGCGAACTAGCGGATCTTTTAATGAGCAGTTCTTC. Translation gives CASRRTSGSFNEQFF. This chain joins TRBV5-1 and TRBJ2-1; 8 bases fit TRBD2. Trimming took 5 bases from V and 7 from J; bases not matched to a gene: 11. The CDR3 consists of 15 residues. Germline loops: CDR1 SGHRS, CDR2 YFSETQ.

The V and J genes are TRBV20-1 and TRBJ2-4, with 9 bases that match TRBD2. With V trimmed by 3 bases and J by 7 bases, 7 bases remained unmatched. Germline lookup yields CDR1 DFQATT and CDR2 SNEGSKA (reference sequence). The CDR3 has 14 amino acids. The CDR3 loop reads CSASGGGRANIQYF. The CDR3 nucleotides are TGCAGTGCTAGTGGCGGCGGGAGGGCCAACATTCAGTACTTC.

This clone appeared once. V and J are TRBV5-5 and TRBJ2-3, with 9 bases fitting TRBD1. This CDR3 is built from 16 residues. Germline CDR1 SGHKS, CDR2 YYEKEE (reference sequence). V was clipped by 3 bases and J by 4 bases; unmatched bases: 9. The CDR3 loop is CASSYIQGAIADTQYF. The DNA of the CDR3 is TGTGCCAGCAGCTACATACAGGGGGCGATTGCAGATACGCAGTATTTT.

V gene TRBV7-2 combines with J gene TRBJ2-3, with 10 bases aligning to TRBD2. CDR1 is SGHTA, CDR2 FQGNSA, per germline. This CDR3 is built from 15 residues. After removal of 5 bases from V and 2 bases from J, the junction contained 4 bases not matched to a gene. CDR3 nucleotides: TGTGCCAGCAGCAGGACTAGCGGATACACAGATACGCAGTATTTT. It encodes CASSRTSGYTDTQYF.

The CDR3 nucleotides are TGTGCCAGCAGCCAAGTAACTAGCCAAAACACCGGGGAGCTGTTTTTT. As protein: CASSQVTSQNTGELFF. The gene calls are TRBV3-1 (or the pseudogene TRBV3-2) and TRBJ2-2; D possibly corresponds to TRBD2 (6 bases). Germline V lookup: CDR1 LGHDT, CDR2 YNNKEL (reference sequence). The V end lost 1 base, the J end lost 2 bases, and 11 bases lay between the germline ends. The CDR3 is 16 residues long.

The chain is built from TRBV27 and TRBJ1-1, with D tentatively TRBD1 (6 bases). Trimming cost V 7 bases and J 3 bases, with 18 bases left between them. The CDR3 totals 15 residues. CDR1 MNHEY and CDR2 SMNVEV come from the germline V gene (reference sequence). CDR3: CASTGGALGDTEAFF. The CDR3 DNA reads TGTGCCAGCACCGGGGGGGCGCTCGGGGACACTGAAGCTTTCTTT.

The chain carries TRBV10-1 and TRBJ2-3; no firm D call. The germline V gene encodes CDR1 WNHNN and CDR2 SYGVQD (reference sequence). Between the trimmed V and J ends, which lost 4 bases and 2 bases, there was a span of 7 bases. The CDR3 extends over 13 amino acids. This chain's CDR3 is CASSALLTDTQYF. CDR3 bases: TGCGCCAGCAGTGCGCTACTCACAGATACGCAGTATTTT.

The V call is TRBV5-5, the J call TRBJ1-3, with D perhaps matching TRBD1 (5 bases). Germline values: CDR1 SGHKS, CDR2 YYEKEE (reference sequence). The ends were cut back, 2 bases at V and 0 bases at J, with 9 bases in the middle. The CDR3 loop spans 15 amino acids. CDR3 residues: CASSFSTDSGNTIYF. CDR3 coding DNA: TGTGCCAGCAGCTTTTCGACAGACTCTGGAAACACCATATATTTT.